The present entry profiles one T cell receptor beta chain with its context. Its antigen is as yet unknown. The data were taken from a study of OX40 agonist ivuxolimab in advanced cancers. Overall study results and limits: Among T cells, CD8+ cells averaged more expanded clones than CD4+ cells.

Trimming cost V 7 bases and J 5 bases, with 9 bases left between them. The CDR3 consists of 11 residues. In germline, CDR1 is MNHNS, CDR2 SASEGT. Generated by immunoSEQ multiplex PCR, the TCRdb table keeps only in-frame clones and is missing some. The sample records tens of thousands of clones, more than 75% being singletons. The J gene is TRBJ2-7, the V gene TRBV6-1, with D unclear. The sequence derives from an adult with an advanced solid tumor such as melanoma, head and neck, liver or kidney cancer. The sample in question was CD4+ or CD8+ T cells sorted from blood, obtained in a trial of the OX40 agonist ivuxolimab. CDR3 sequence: CASNGPNEQYF. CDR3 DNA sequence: TGTGCCAGCAACGGACCGAACGAGCAGTACTTC.